A single sample gave rise to the 13 T cell receptor beta chains below, sequenced in a study of CD8 T cells in Susac syndrome. Random hexamers primed reverse transcription of roughly 0.45 to 1 ug RNA. TCRdb analysed the immunoSEQ multiplex PCR reads with MiXCR anew, one entry per CDR3 protein. The repertoire holds 200,000 or so distinct CDR3 sequences, with 92% as singletons. Source material: CD8+ T cells from PBMCs. These receptors came from a human donor with multiple sclerosis.

The J gene is TRBJ1-6, the V gene TRBV4-1; the D is unclear. The germline V gene encodes CDR1 MGHRA and CDR2 YSYEKL. Trimming removed 1 base from V and 7 bases from J, with 11 bases in between. This CDR3 has 15 amino acids. CDR3 sequence: CASSQAYPTNSPLHF. CDR3 nucleotide sequence: TGCGCCAGCAGCCAAGCTTATCCTACAAATTCACCCCTCCACTTT.

The V gene is TRBV7-9, the J gene TRBJ2-3, with D perhaps TRBD2 (6 bases). The V gene's germline CDR1 is SEHNR and CDR2 FQNEAQ (reference sequence). V was shortened by 4 bases and J by 0 bases, with 8 bases between the two germline ends. The CDR3 is made up of 14 amino acids. Here the CDR3 reads CASSSLASTDTQYF. CDR3 nucleotide sequence: TGTGCCAGCAGCTCTCTAGCGAGCACAGATACGCAGTATTTT.

V and J are TRBV19 and TRBJ2-1; TRBD2 matches 8 bases. The V gene end was trimmed by 2 bases and the J gene end by 0 bases; junction bases not matched to a gene: 6. Germline V gene sequence: CDR1 LNHDA, CDR2 SQIVND (reference sequence). This CDR3 contains 17 residues. CDR3 sequence: CASSIRESGSSYNEQFF. CDR3 coding DNA: TGTGCCAGTAGTATAAGGGAGAGCGGGAGCTCCTACAATGAGCAGTTCTTC.

This clonotype was recorded only once. This chain connects TRBV4-1 to TRBJ2-1; the D gene is possibly TRBD2 (6 bases). Per the germline V gene, CDR1 is MGHRA and CDR2 is YSYEKL. The CDR3 extends over 15 amino acids. Trimming took off 5 bases at V and 2 bases at J, with 13 bases between the two ends. The CDR3 protein is CASSYRDSAYNEQFF. The CDR3 DNA follows: TGCGCCAGCAGCTACCGGGACTCTGCCTACAATGAGCAGTTCTTC.

The chain uses TRBV24-1 and TRBJ2-7; TRBD1 matches at 7 bases. V trimming: 9 bases; J trimming: 2 bases; junction bases outside the gene matches: 6. CDR3 length equals 13 residues. Germline assignment: CDR1 KGHDR and CDR2 SFDVKD. This chain's CDR3 is CATSPGQPYEQYF. CDR3 nucleotide sequence: TGTGCCACCTCCCCGGGACAGCCCTACGAGCAGTACTTC.

The rearrangement links TRBV10-2 to TRBJ2-3; D gene unclear. The CDR3 runs 13 residues. V lost 4 bases and J 1 base, leaving 6 bases between the germline ends. CDR1 is WSHSY and CDR2 is SAAADI in the germline V gene. The chain's CDR3 is CASSGRRTDTQYF. In DNA form, the CDR3 reads TGCGCCAGCAGTGGGCGTCGCACAGATACGCAGTATTTT.

The chain is built from TRBV13 and TRBJ2-1, with 7 nucleotides matching TRBD2. The CDR3 is 13 residues long. V shed 5 bases, J shed 6 bases, and the junction held 4 bases outside the gene matches. Germline V gene lookup returns CDR1 PRHDT and CDR2 FYEKMQ (reference sequence). CDR3 DNA: TGTGCCAGCAGCCCAGGACTAGGCAATGAGCAGTTCTTC. Its translation: CASSPGLGNEQFF.

The gene calls are TRBV3-1 and TRBJ2-1; no clear D. The V gene lost 3 bases and the J gene lost 5 bases, with 14 bases spanning the gap. The germline gives CDR1 LGHDT, CDR2 YNNKEL (reference sequence). The CDR3 runs 15 residues. CDR3: CASSHLVGSNNEQFF. The CDR3 DNA reads as TGTGCCAGCAGCCATTTAGTAGGCAGCAACAATGAGCAGTTCTTC.

This rearrangement joins TRBV27 to TRBJ1-4; possibly TRBD1 for D (6 bases). The CDR3 contains 12 residues. Trimming took 4 bases from V and 14 from J, leaving 14 bases between them. Per the germline V gene, CDR1 is MNHEY and CDR2 is SMNVEV (reference sequence). The CDR3 here is CASSSPTGVLFF. As DNA, the CDR3 is TGTGCCAGCAGTTCACCGACAGGAGTCCTGTTTTTT.

This chain joins TRBV20-1 and TRBJ2-7, with 14 positions matching TRBD2. From germline, CDR1 is DFQATT and CDR2 SNEGSKA (reference sequence). With 6 bases clipped from V and 1 base from J, the junction kept 11 bases outside the gene matches. The CDR3 consists of 17 residues. In DNA form, the CDR3 reads TGCAGTGCCAGCGGACCGGGGACTAGCGGGGGTTCCTACGAGCAGTACTTC. Its protein product is CSASGPGTSGGSYEQYF.

This rearrangement joins TRBV24-1 to TRBJ2-1; D ambiguous. Trimming pared 7 bases from V and 7 bases from J, leaving 10 bases between. Germline V gives CDR1 KGHDR, CDR2 SFDVKD. The CDR3 extends over 12 amino acids. The CDR3 sequence is CATSSSRNEQFF. The CDR3 bases are TGTGCCACCAGCAGCTCTAGGAATGAGCAGTTCTTC.

The CDR3 DNA sequence: TGTGCCAGCATCACTTACGGGGGTGAGCAGTTCTTC. Its translation is CASITYGGEQFF. This chain connects TRBV7-9 to TRBJ2-1, with D possibly matching TRBD2 (6 bases). Germline V gene lookup returns CDR1 SEHNR and CDR2 FQNEAQ (reference sequence). Trimming removed 7 bases at V and 9 bases at J, with 13 bases between. This CDR3 has 12 amino acids.

This clonotype was counted a few times. The V and J genes are TRBV14 and TRBJ2-3; D is possibly TRBD1 (5 bases). This CDR3 is 13 amino acids long. Per germline, CDR1 SGHDN and CDR2 FVKESK. The V and J ends lost 0 bases and 6 bases respectively, with 7 bases between them. The CDR3 sequence: CASSQDPGDTQYF. The CDR3 DNA reads as TGTGCCAGCAGCCAAGATCCAGGGGATACGCAGTATTTT.